This entry features one TCR beta chain sequence. Its antigen remains unknown. This entry is derived from a study of T-cell memory formation after mild COVID-19. Whole-study results and caveats: Contracting clones from day 15 to 85 showed balanced CD4/CD8; later expanders favored CD4+.

TCRdb called the 5' RACE reads again in MiXCR, with one record for every CDR3 protein. Of about 560,000 distinct CDR3 sequences detected, 17% appear once; the ten largest clones hold about 7.4%. The V gene's germline CDR1 is SNHLY and CDR2 FYNNEI. This CDR3 has 15 residues. Trimming left V 4 bases short and J 2 bases short, with 12 bases between. This chain uses TRBV2 with TRBJ1-5, with D maybe TRBD1 (5 bases). The clonotype comes from an adult woman who had mild COVID-19 (a few samples of this study predate the infection). Cell type and time point are not known. Sequencing used PBMCs or a T cell subset sorted from them (not recorded which). The CDR3 DNA reads as TGTGCCAGCAGTGCGGGGACCGTTCGCAATCAGCCCCAGCATTTT. Its protein is CASSAGTVRNQPQHF. Looking up the rest from reference TRBV2 and TRBJ1-5 gives the full variable domain: EPEVTQTPSHQVTQMGQEVILRCVPISNHLYFYWYRQILGQKVEFLVSFYNNEISEKSEIFDDQFSVERPDGSNFTLKIRSTKLEDSAMYFCASSAGTVRNQPQHFGDGTRLSIL.